Below are 24 T cell receptor beta chains sequenced from a single sample in a study of CD4 T cell repertoires in COVID-19. TCRdb's table, derived via immunoSEQ multiplex PCR, lists solely in-frame clones and lacks some. The table has around 22,000 clones, around 90% seen once. These memory T cells were uncultured and sequenced directly after ex vivo isolation. This specimen was central memory CD4+ T cells from blood, taken before the COVID-19 pandemic. These TCRs come from a human donor who had COVID-19.

The V gene is TRBV11-2, the J gene TRBJ1-3; the match to TRBD1 covers 8 bases. This CDR3 is built from 16 residues. Germline V gene data show CDR1 as SGHAT and CDR2 as FQNNGV. The junction had 4 bases not matched to a gene; V was cut back by 0 bases and J by 3 bases. Here the CDR3 DNA reads TGTGCCAGCAGCTTAGATCGAGACAGGGGTGGAAACACCATATATTTT. Its protein product is CASSLDRDRGGNTIYF.

The V gene is TRBV19, the J gene TRBJ2-5, with 9 bases fitting TRBD2. J was trimmed by 5 bases and V by 9 bases; bases with no gene match: 19. The germline V gene has CDR1 LNHDA and CDR2 SQIVND (reference sequence). The CDR3 has 17 residues. The CDR3 region has the DNA TGTGCCAGCGCGGGGCGGGAGGGCCCGCAAATCCGGGAGACCCAGTACTTC. This translates into CASAGREGPQIRETQYF. Full variable domain (missing parts from reference TRBV19 and TRBJ2-5): DGGITQSPKYLFRKEGQNVTLSCEQNLNHDAMYWYRQDPGQGLRLIYYSQIVNDFQKGDIAEGYSVSREKKESFPLTVTSAQKNPTAFYLCASAGREGPQIRETQYFGPGTRLLVL.

The chain is built from TRBV2 and TRBJ2-5; 7 bases fit TRBD2. Germline V gene sequence: CDR1 SNHLY, CDR2 FYNNEI. J was trimmed by 2 bases and V by 8 bases; bases with no gene match: 5. This CDR3 comprises 13 residues. The CDR3 protein is CASRDYNQETQYF. In nucleotides, the CDR3 is TGTGCCAGCCGGGACTACAATCAAGAGACCCAGTACTTC.

The rearrangement uses TRBV5-1 and TRBJ2-7; 9 bases align to TRBD2. With 4 bases clipped from V and 7 bases from J, the junction kept 9 bases outside the gene matches. CDR1 and CDR2 (germline): SGHRS, YFSETQ. The CDR3 has 14 amino acids. DNA of the CDR3: TGCGCCAGCAGCCATACTAGCGGGCTCTCGGAGCAGTACTTC. The encoded protein is CASSHTSGLSEQYF.

The chain uses TRBV5-1 and TRBJ2-5, with TRBD2 matching over 10 bases. V lost 0 bases to trimming and J lost 4 bases; unmatched junction nucleotides: 6. This CDR3 contains 16 residues. Per the germline V gene, CDR1 is SGHRS and CDR2 is YFSETQ. The CDR3 DNA follows: TGCGCCAGCAGCTTGGGCCTAGCGGGAGATATAGAGACCCAGTACTTC. This encodes CASSLGLAGDIETQYF.

V is TRBV19 and J is TRBJ1-2; 11 nucleotides align to TRBD1. The CDR3 runs 15 residues. The trim removed 5 bases at V and 8 bases at J, leaving 10 bases unmatched. Germline V CDR1 and CDR2: LNHDA, SQIVND (reference sequence). For the CDR3, the DNA is TGTGCCAGTAGTCCTCTCGGACAGGGGGCTTACGGCTACACCTTC. Translated, it gives CASSPLGQGAYGYTF.

The V and J genes are TRBV18 and TRBJ2-7; possible D gene TRBD1, 6 bases. V was pared by 6 bases and J by 6 bases, with 12 bases between. CDR3 length: 12 amino acids. The germline V gene has CDR1 KGHSH and CDR2 LQKENI. The CDR3 coding sequence is TGTGCCAGCTCCCCAACAGGGTTCGAGCAGTACTTC. This codes for CASSPTGFEQYF. The full variable domain, in which reference TRBV18 and TRBJ2-7 provide the parts outside the CDR3, is NAGVMQNPRHLVRRRGQEARLRCSPMKGHSHVYWYRQLPEEGLKFMVYLQKENIIDESGMPKERFSAEFPKEGPSILRIQQVVRGDSAAYFCASSPTGFEQYFGPGTRLTVT.

This clone was observed a handful of times. The V call is TRBV19, the J call TRBJ2-3, with 8 bases that match TRBD1. CDR3 length: 14 amino acids. V was clipped by 2 bases and J by 4 bases; unmatched bases: 2. Germline loops: CDR1 LNHDA, CDR2 SQIVND (reference sequence). CDR3 protein: CASSIRTGSDTQYF. CDR3 DNA: TGTGCCAGTAGTATACGGACAGGGTCAGATACGCAGTATTTT. Together with reference TRBV19 and TRBJ2-3, the CDR3 gives the full variable domain: DGGITQSPKYLFRKEGQNVTLSCEQNLNHDAMYWYRQDPGQGLRLIYYSQIVNDFQKGDIAEGYSVSREKKESFPLTVTSAQKNPTAFYLCASSIRTGSDTQYFGPGTRLTVL.

The rearrangement joins TRBV5-1 to TRBJ1-1; TRBD1 agrees at 8 bases. The CDR3 loop spans 14 amino acids. The germline CDR1 and CDR2 sequences are SGHRS and YFSETQ. V was pared by 5 bases and J by 3 bases, with 6 bases of the junction left unmatched. DNA of the CDR3: TGCGCCAGCAGTGGACAGGGTTTAGACACTGAAGCTTTCTTT. Its protein product is CASSGQGLDTEAFF.

V is TRBV18 and J is TRBJ2-7; D perhaps matches TRBD2 (6 bases). The germline V gene has CDR1 KGHSH and CDR2 LQKENI. With 2 bases removed from V and 5 bases from J, the gap between germline ends came to 13 bases. The CDR3 length is 14 residues. The CDR3 here is CASSPWRERDEQYF. DNA of the CDR3: TGTGCCAGCTCACCATGGAGGGAGCGGGACGAGCAGTACTTC.

The chain combines TRBV27 with TRBJ2-7, with TRBD2 matching over 8 bases. Germline-derived CDR1 and CDR2 are MNHEY and SMNVEV (reference sequence). V dropped 10 bases and J dropped 3; count of bases not matched to a gene: 14. This CDR3 comprises 15 residues. DNA of the CDR3: TGTGCCACGGCCGGGCAGAGCGGGGGCGGCTACGAGCAGTACTTC. As protein: CATAGQSGGGYEQYF.

The chain carries TRBV2 and TRBJ2-7; 10 nucleotides line up with TRBD1. The V gene's germline CDR1 is SNHLY and CDR2 FYNNEI. This CDR3 has 15 amino acids. V lost 4 bases to trimming and J lost 6 bases; unmatched junction nucleotides: 9. The CDR3, as DNA: TGTGCCAGCAGTGTGGTCGGGACAGGGGAGGCCGAGCAGTACTTC. Translated: CASSVVGTGEAEQYF.

V is TRBV28 and J is TRBJ1-2; no reliable D call. This CDR3 contains 13 residues. The ends were cut back, 3 bases at V and 7 bases at J, with 12 bases in the middle. Germline CDR1 is MDHEN and CDR2 is SYDVKM. The CDR3 DNA reads as TGTGCCAGCAGTTTGGGAGCGAGAGGTGGCTACACCTTC. Protein product: CASSLGARGGYTF.

The chain employs TRBV5-8 and TRBJ2-1; 8 bases map to TRBD2. Germline V lookup: CDR1 SGHTS, CDR2 YDEGEE. The CDR3 is 17 residues long. V shed 4 bases, J shed 2 bases, and the junction held 11 bases outside the gene matches. As DNA, the CDR3 is TGTGCCAGCAGCCCAGGTAGCGGGACTGTGGCCTACAATGAGCAGTTCTTC. It is translated as CASSPGSGTVAYNEQFF.

V and J are TRBV27 and TRBJ1-2; tentative D call: TRBD1 (6 bases). V was pared by 5 bases and J by 5 bases, with 15 bases between. The length of the CDR3 is 14 residues. CDR1 is MNHEY, CDR2 SMNVEV, per germline (reference sequence). The chain's CDR3 is CASSPVGGAYGYTF. The DNA of the CDR3 is TGTGCCAGCAGTCCGGTGGGGGGGGCATATGGCTACACCTTC.

This clone was seen more than once but under ten times. The genes are TRBV10-3 and TRBJ2-7, with 7 bases that match TRBD1. Germline assignment: CDR1 ENHRY and CDR2 SYGVKD. Losses at the gene ends were 4 bases for V and 4 bases for J; bases not matched to a gene: 10. CDR3 length: 15 amino acids. The CDR3 sequence: CAISGGGTAAYEQYF. The CDR3 DNA reads TGTGCCATCAGTGGGGGTGGGACAGCAGCTTACGAGCAGTACTTC.

The chain links TRBV18 to TRBJ1-2, with TRBD1 identical over 9 bases. CDR1 KGHSH and CDR2 LQKENI come from the germline V gene. Trimming cost V 4 bases and J 0 bases; bases outside gene matches: 6. CDR3 length equals 16 residues. CDR3 DNA: TGTGCCAGCTCACGGACGACAGGGGGGACTAACTATGGCTACACCTTC. Its protein is CASSRTTGGTNYGYTF. The variable domain in full, completed from reference TRBV18 and TRBJ1-2, reads NAGVMQNPRHLVRRRGQEARLRCSPMKGHSHVYWYRQLPEEGLKFMVYLQKENIIDESGMPKERFSAEFPKEGPSILRIQQVVRGDSAAYFCASSRTTGGTNYGYTFGSGTRLTVV.

V is TRBV7-8 and J is TRBJ1-1, with D unresolved. V was shortened by 0 bases and J by 9 bases, with 11 bases between the two germline ends. Germline lookup yields CDR1 SGHVS and CDR2 FQNEAQ. The CDR3 spans 13 residues. In DNA form, the CDR3 reads TGTGCCAGCAGCTTAGCAGGCTGGGAGAAAGCTTTCTTT. Residues: CASSLAGWEKAFF.

V gene TRBV6-5 combines with J gene TRBJ2-1; TRBD2 matches at 8 bases. Germline loops: CDR1 MNHEY, CDR2 SVGAGI. The CDR3 is 14 amino acids. The V gene end was trimmed by 3 bases and the J gene end by 8 bases; junction bases not matched to a gene: 6. The CDR3 bases are TGTGCCAGCAGTTATCGGGAGGGCCGGTATGAGCAGTTCTTC. As protein: CASSYREGRYEQFF.

The genes are TRBV6-5 and TRBJ1-2, with a tentative D call TRBD1 (6 bases). CDR3 length: 14 amino acids. Germline CDR1 is MNHEY and CDR2 is SVGAGI. V was cut by 6 bases and J by 3 bases, with 14 bases left in between. CDR3 in amino acids: CASRKQQGDYGYTF. CDR3 DNA sequence: TGTGCCAGCAGGAAGCAACAGGGTGACTATGGCTACACCTTC.

The chain recombines TRBV5-8 with TRBJ1-4; 10 nucleotides match TRBD1. V dropped 4 bases and J dropped 10; count of bases not matched to a gene: 10. This CDR3 spans 15 amino acids. The germline CDR1 and CDR2 sequences are SGHTS and YDEGEE. CDR3 amino acids: CASSERTGGYGKLFF. The CDR3 DNA reads TGTGCCAGCAGCGAGCGGACAGGGGGTTATGGAAAACTGTTTTTT.

The chain is built from TRBV9 and TRBJ1-6, with TRBD1 as a possible D gene (5 bases). The CDR3 is made up of 15 amino acids. Germline V gene lookup returns CDR1 SGDLS and CDR2 YYNGEE. Trimming stripped 0 bases from V and 6 bases from J, with 10 bases between. Here the CDR3 DNA reads TGTGCCAGCAGCGTAGCGGGGGGTTTTAATTCACCCCTCCACTTT. Translating it yields CASSVAGGFNSPLHF.

On this clone: The junction departs from the called germline gene at one end, perhaps through a read error. The chain links TRBV2 to TRBJ1-4; weak D call: TRBD1 (6 bases). This CDR3 comprises 14 residues. Germline V gives CDR1 SNHLY, CDR2 FYNNEI. CDR3 nucleotides: TGTGCCAGCAGAGAAGGACAGTTTAATGAAAAACTGTTTTTT. Translated: CASREGQFNEKLFF.

This clone was detected once. This CDR3 is CASKSGQAAISWHF. CDR3 coding DNA: TGTGCCAGCAAGTCGGGACAGGCCGCAATCAGTTGGCATTTT. This sequence joins TRBV28 and TRBJ1-5; 8 positions match TRBD1. The junction had 17 bases not matched to a gene; V was cut back by 7 bases and J by 15 bases. The CDR3 consists of 14 residues. CDR1 is MDHEN and CDR2 is SYDVKM in the germline V gene.